This T cell receptor (beta chain) is drawn from a study of response to subunit inactivated influenza vaccine (dated 2018 in TCRdb). About the study as a whole: Deep quantitative profiling of the T cell receptor repertoire was used in the study to follow responses to a trivalent subunit inactivated influenza vaccine. The study at large found these results: The authors suggested that each seasonal influenza vaccination may recruit only a limited number of new T cells.

This clonotype has at least ten counts. This clone's antigen is unknown. Within one base of it there is no much larger clone, and no base qualities were kept. Library creation used RT-PCR. Sequencer: Illumina HiSeq 2500. TCRdb's own reprocessing of the public reads used fastp at Q25 and MiXCR and kept productive beta chains. Entries that share a CDR3 protein sequence are merged under the most common genes and DNA. The sample table holds 550,000 to 600,000 distinct CDR3 sequences, of which 10% to 15% were seen once. Roughly a tenth of the sample lies in the top ten. The source is a man aged 50 or older who received an inactivated influenza vaccine. Donor details come from another sample of the same person, matched by shared clones. The sequencing here drew on PBMCs from blood, taken on the day of vaccination.

In nucleotides, the sequence is TGTGCCAGCGGGGGCCGCTACGGTGAGCAGTTCTTC. It translates to CASGGRYGEQFF. The V and J genes are TRBV7-8 and TRBJ2-1; the best D guess is TRBD1, with 6 bases matching. V and J lose 8 bases and 9 bases, and a span of 14 bases separates them. The CDR3 sequence holds 12 residues, the cysteine and phenylalanine included. Left in the record is the CDR3 DNA by itself, 36 bases read in frame from the first base. CDR1 and CDR2 (SGHVS, FQNEAQ) derive from the germline V gene. Supplemented by the reference TRBV7-8 and TRBJ2-1 proteins around the CDR3, the complete variable domain is GAGVSQSPRYKVAKRGQDVALRCDPISGHVSLFWYQQALGQGPEFLTYFQNEAQLDKSGLPSDRFFAERPEGSVSTLKIQRTQQEDSAVYLCASGGRYGEQFFGPGTRLTVL.